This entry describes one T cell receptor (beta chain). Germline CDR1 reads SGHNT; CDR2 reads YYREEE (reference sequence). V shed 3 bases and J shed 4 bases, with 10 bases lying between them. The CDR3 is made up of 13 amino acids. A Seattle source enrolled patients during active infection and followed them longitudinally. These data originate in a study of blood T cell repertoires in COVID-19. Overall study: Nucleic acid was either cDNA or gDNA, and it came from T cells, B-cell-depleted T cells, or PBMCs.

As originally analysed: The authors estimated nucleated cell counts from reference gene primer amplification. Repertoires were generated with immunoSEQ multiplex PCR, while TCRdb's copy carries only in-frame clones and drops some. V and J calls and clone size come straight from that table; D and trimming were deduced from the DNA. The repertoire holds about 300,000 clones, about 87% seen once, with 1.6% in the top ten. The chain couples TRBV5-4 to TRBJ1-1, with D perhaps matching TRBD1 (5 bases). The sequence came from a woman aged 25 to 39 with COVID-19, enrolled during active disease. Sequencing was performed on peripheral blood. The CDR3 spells CASSSREGTEAFF. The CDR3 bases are TGTGCCAGCAGCTCCAGGGAGGGCACTGAAGCTTTCTTT. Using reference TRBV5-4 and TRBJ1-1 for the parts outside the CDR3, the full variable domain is ETGVTQSPTHLIKTRGQQVTLRCSSQSGHNTVSWYQQALGQGPQFIFQYYREEENGRGNFPPRFSGLQFPNYSSELNVNALELDDSALYLCASSSREGTEAFFGQGTRLTVV.